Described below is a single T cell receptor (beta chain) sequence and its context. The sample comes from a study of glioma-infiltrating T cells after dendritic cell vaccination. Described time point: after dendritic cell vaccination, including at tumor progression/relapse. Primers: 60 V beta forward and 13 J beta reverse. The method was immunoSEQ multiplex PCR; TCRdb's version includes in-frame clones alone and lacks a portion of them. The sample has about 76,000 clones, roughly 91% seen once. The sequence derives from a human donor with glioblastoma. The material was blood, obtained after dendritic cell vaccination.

The CDR3 nucleotides are TGTGCCAGCAGTACTAGTACAGGGAACTATGGCTACACCTTC. Protein product: CASSTSTGNYGYTF. The chain uses TRBV2 and TRBJ1-2, with D perhaps matching TRBD1 (6 bases). The CDR3 runs 14 residues. Germline CDR1 and CDR2: SNHLY and FYNNEI. The germline V and J ends were trimmed by 5 bases and 2 bases, with 12 bases remaining between them.